The sequence of this TCR beta chain was determined in a study of T cells in Graves' hyperthyroidism and ophthalmopathy. Study information: Peripheral blood collection took place at initial diagnosis, before any treatment.

Amplified TCR beta CDR3 regions derived from RNA transcripts. Initially, a first-round RT-PCR of the TCR CDR3 employed the HTBI primer set. TCRdb fed the multiplex PCR reads into MiXCR, producing one record per CDR3 protein. The data hold about 690,000 distinct CDR3 sequences, with 15% to 20% observed a single time. The CDR3 has 14 amino acids. Looked up from germline, CDR1 is SGHTA and CDR2 is FQGNSA. V lost 0 bases and J lost 8, with 13 bases in between. This clonotype was recorded many times. The sample consisted of blood. The chain links TRBV7-2 to TRBJ1-1, with D possibly TRBD1 on 5 matching bases. The TCR originated in a man aged 50-60 years with Graves' hyperthyroidism. CDR3 coding DNA: TGTGCCAGCAGCTTAGCGGGGGTGAGACAGGAAGCTTTCTTT. Translating it yields CASSLAGVRQEAFF.